This TCR beta chain was retrieved from a study of blood T cell repertoires in COVID-19. After removal of 0 bases from V and 10 bases from J, the junction contained 3 bases not matched to a gene. Germline loops: CDR1 GTSNPN, CDR2 SVGIG (reference sequence). CDR3 length: 13 residues. In the source study's methods: Amplifying reference gene primers gave estimates of nucleated cell counts. The data were produced by immunoSEQ multiplex PCR, yet TCRdb's version contains in-frame clones alone and is incomplete. V and J calls and clone size come straight from that table; D and trimming were deduced from the DNA. The sample holds about 76,000 clones, over 75% seen once.

The TCR was taken from a woman older than 75 with active or convalescent COVID-19. The V and J genes are TRBV30 and TRBJ1-6; 7 nucleotides align to TRBD1. The material sequenced was peripheral blood. CDR3 in DNA: TGTGCCTGGAGTGTAGAGGGGGCCTCACCCCTCCACTTT. It specifies CAWSVEGASPLHF.